This TCR beta chain was recovered during a study of blood T cell repertoires in COVID-19. Study in general: The United States, Italy and Spain were the sources of the acute and convalescent COVID-19 samples. PBMCs, B-cell-depleted T cells, or T cells provided the cDNA or gDNA that made up the material.

Authors' processing steps: How many nucleated cells were present was estimated from reference gene primer amplification. TCRdb keeps only in-frame clones here, not all; method: immunoSEQ multiplex PCR. D and trimming were read from the DNA, whereas the V and J calls and clone size are those reported in that table. The repertoire holds more than 150,000 clones, roughly 85% seen once, with about 8.2% in the top ten. Germline loops: CDR1 SQVTM, CDR2 ANQGSEA. J gave up 1 base and V 3 bases, and 8 bases lay outside the gene matches. There are 15 residues in the CDR3. The sequence was collected from a man between 60 and 75 years old with acute or convalescent COVID-19. The sample was peripheral blood. The chain recombines TRBV29-1 with TRBJ2-5; 7 bases are a match to TRBD2. CDR3: CSVDSSWGGQETQYF. The CDR3 DNA sequence: TGCAGCGTTGACTCCTCTTGGGGGGGCCAAGAGACCCAGTACTTC.